This T cell receptor beta chain was obtained from a study of blood T cells in healthy people across ages. General study findings and limits: Significant beta diversity loss was already apparent by age approximately 36, declining roughly linearly. With unsorted PBMCs, a conclusive comparison of naive versus antigen-experienced cells was not possible.

Germline V CDR1 and CDR2: LGHDT, YNNKEL (reference sequence). V was trimmed by 2 bases and J by 0 bases, leaving 9 bases between them. The CDR3 totals 15 residues. Each donor supplied roughly 9.1 milliliters of peripheral blood. Concerning this clonotype itself: Antigen: not known.

Sample-barcoded 5' priming and a J-beta primer mix drove a second PCR of roughly 6 to 12 cycles. MiXCR, run by TCRdb on the 5' RACE reads, gives a single entry per CDR3 protein. The sample lists almost 800,000 distinct CDR3 sequences, 58% occurring once. Sequenced input: blood. This clonotype was sampled from a man younger than 45 in good health. The gene calls are TRBV3-1 and TRBJ2-3; no clear D. The CDR3 sequence: CASSQSPTSTDTQYF. CDR3 nucleotide sequence: TGTGCCAGCAGCCAATCACCGACAAGCACAGATACGCAGTATTTT.